This T cell receptor beta chain was recovered during a study of blood T cell repertoires in COVID-19. Produced via immunoSEQ multiplex PCR; TCRdb's table is partial and in-frame only. The table includes 220,000 or so clones, 86% detected once. Germline CDR1 is SNHLY and CDR2 is FYNNEI. With 1 base clipped from V and 3 bases from J, the junction kept 6 bases outside the gene matches. The CDR3 runs to 17 residues. Sample: peripheral blood. The chain employs TRBV2 and TRBJ1-1; 12 bases agree with TRBD1. This TCR came from a woman aged 50 to 60 with COVID-19, enrolled during active disease. This chain's CDR3 is CASSEGGTGGPHTEAFF. For the CDR3, the DNA is TGTGCCAGCAGTGAAGGAGGGACAGGGGGCCCACACACTGAAGCTTTCTTT.